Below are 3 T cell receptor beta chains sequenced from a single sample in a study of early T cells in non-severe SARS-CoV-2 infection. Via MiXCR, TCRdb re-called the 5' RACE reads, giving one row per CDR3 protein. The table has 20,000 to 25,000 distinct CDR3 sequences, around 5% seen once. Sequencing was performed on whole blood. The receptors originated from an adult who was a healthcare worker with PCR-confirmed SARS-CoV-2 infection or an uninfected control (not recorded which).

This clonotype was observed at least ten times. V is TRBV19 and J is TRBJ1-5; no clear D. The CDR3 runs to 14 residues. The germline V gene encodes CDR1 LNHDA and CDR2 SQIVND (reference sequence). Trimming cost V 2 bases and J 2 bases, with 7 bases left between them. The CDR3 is CASSIQRGNQPQHF. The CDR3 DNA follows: TGTGCCAGTAGTATACAGAGAGGCAATCAGCCCCAGCATTTT.

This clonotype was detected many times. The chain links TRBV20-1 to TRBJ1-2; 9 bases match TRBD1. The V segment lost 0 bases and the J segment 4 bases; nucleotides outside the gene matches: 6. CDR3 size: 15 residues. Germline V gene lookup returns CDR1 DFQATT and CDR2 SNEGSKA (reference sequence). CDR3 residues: CSARDLGQGSYGYTF. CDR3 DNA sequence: TGCAGTGCTAGAGATTTGGGACAGGGTAGCTATGGCTACACCTTC.

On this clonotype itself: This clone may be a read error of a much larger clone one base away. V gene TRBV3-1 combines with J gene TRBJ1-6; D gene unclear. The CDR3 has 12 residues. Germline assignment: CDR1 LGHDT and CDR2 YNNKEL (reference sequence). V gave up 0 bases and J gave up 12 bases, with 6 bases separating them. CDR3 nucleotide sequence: TGTGCCAGCAGCCAAGAACCTTTACCCCTCCACTTT. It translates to CASSQEPLPLHF.